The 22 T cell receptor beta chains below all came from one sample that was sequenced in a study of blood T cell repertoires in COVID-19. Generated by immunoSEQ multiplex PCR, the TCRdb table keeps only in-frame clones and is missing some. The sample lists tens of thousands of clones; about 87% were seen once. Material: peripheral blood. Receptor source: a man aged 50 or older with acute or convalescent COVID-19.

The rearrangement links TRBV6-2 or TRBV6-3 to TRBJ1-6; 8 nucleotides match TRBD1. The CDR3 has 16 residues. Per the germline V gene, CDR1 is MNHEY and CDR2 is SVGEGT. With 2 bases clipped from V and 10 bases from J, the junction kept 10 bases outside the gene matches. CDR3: CASSYGPGGEGSPLHF. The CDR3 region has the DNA TGTGCCAGCAGTTACGGTCCAGGGGGCGAGGGGTCACCCCTCCACTTT.

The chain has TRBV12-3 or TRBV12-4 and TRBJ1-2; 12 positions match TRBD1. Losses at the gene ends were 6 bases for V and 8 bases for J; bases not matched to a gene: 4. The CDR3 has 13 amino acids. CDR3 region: CASSRDRGQGYTF. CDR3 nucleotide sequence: TGTGCCAGCAGCCGGGACAGGGGGCAGGGCTACACCTTC.

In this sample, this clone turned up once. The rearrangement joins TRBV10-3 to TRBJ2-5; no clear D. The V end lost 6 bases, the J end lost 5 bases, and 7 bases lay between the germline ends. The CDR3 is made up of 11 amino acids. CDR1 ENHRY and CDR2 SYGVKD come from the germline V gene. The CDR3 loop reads CAISISETQYF. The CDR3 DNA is TGTGCCATCAGCATTTCCGAGACCCAGTACTTC.

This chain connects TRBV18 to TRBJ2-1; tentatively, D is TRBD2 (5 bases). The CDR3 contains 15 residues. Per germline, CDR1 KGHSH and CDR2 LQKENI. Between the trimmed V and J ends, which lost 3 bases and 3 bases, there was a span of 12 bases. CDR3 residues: CASSPLMGSYNEQFF. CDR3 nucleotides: TGTGCCAGCTCACCCCTGATGGGGAGCTACAATGAGCAGTTCTTC.

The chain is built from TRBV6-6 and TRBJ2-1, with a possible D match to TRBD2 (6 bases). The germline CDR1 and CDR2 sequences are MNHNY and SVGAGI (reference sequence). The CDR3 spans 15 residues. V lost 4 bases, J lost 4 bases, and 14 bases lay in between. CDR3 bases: TGTGCCAGCAGTTTGAGCGGGCCCCCTTACAATGAGCAGTTCTTC. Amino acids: CASSLSGPPYNEQFF.

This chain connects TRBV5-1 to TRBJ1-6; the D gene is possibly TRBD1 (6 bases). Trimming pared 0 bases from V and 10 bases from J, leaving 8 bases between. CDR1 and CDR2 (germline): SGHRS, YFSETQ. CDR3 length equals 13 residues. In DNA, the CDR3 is TGCGCCAGCAGCTTGGCAGGGGAATCACCCCTCCACTTT. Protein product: CASSLAGESPLHF.

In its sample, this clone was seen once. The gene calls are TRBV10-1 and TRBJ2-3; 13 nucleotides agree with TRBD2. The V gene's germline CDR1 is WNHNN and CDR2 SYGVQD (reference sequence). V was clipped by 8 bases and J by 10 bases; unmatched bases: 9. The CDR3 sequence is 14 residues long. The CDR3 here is CASSTSGRLQSQYF. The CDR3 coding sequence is TGCGCCAGCTCGACTAGCGGGAGGCTGCAGTCGCAGTATTTT.

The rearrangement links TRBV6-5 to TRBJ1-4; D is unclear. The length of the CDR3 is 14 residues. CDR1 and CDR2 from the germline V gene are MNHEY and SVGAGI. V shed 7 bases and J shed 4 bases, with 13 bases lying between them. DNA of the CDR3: TGTGCCAGCATCCCCGACTCCCTTAATGAAAAACTGTTTTTT. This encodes CASIPDSLNEKLFF.

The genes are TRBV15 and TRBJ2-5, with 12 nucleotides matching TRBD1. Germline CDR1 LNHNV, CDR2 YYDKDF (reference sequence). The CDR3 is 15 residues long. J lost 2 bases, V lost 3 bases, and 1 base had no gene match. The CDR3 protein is CATSRGQGAQETQYF. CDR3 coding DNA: TGTGCCACCAGCAGGGGACAGGGGGCTCAAGAGACCCAGTACTTC.

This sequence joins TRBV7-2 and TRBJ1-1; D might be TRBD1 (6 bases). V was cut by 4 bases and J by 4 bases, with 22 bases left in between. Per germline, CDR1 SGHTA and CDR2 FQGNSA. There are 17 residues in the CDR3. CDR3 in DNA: TGTGCCAGCAGCTCACCCGGGACAAGGGTTTTGGGCACTGAAGCTTTCTTT. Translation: CASSSPGTRVLGTEAFF.

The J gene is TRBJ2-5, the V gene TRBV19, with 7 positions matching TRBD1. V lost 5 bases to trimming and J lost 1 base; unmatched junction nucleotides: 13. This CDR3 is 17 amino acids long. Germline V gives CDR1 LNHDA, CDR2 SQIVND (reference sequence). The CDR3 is CASSANRGPTFQETQYF. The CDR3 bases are TGTGCCAGTAGTGCCAACAGGGGCCCAACATTCCAAGAGACCCAGTACTTC.

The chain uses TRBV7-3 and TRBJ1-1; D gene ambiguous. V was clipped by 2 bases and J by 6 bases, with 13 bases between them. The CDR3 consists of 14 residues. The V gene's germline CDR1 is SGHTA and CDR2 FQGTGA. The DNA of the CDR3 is TGTGCCAGCAGCTTAGCCCACAGCGGGGCTGAAGCTTTCTTT. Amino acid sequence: CASSLAHSGAEAFF.

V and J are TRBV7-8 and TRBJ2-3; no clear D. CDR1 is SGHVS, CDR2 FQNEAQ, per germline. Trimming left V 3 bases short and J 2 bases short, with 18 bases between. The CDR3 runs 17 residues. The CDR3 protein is CASSFDFLRRNTDTQYF. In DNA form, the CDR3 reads TGTGCCAGCAGCTTCGACTTTTTGCGGCGGAACACAGATACGCAGTATTTT. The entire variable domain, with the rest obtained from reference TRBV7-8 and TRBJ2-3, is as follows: GAGVSQSPRYKVAKRGQDVALRCDPISGHVSLFWYQQALGQGPEFLTYFQNEAQLDKSGLPSDRFFAERPEGSVSTLKIQRTQQEDSAVYLCASSFDFLRRNTDTQYFGPGTRLTVL.

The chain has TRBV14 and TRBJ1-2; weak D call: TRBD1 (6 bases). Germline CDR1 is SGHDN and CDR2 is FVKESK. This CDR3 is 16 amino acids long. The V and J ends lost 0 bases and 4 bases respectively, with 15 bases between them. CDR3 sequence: CASSQDRRGFGYGYTF. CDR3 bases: TGTGCCAGCAGCCAAGATCGCAGGGGATTCGGCTATGGCTACACCTTC. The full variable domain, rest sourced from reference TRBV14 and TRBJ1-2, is EAGVTQFPSHSVIEKGQTVTLRCDPISGHDNLYWYRRVMGKEIKFLLHFVKESKQDESGMPNNRFLAERTGGTYSTLKVQPAELEDSGVYFCASSQDRRGFGYGYTFGSGTRLTVV.

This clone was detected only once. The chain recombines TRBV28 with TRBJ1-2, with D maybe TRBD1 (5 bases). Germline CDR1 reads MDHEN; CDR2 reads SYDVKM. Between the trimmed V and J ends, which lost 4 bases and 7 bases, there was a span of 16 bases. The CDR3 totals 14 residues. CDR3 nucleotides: TGTGCCAGCAGTTACGCGGGGCTGGTAGTTGGCTACACCTTC. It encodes CASSYAGLVVGYTF.

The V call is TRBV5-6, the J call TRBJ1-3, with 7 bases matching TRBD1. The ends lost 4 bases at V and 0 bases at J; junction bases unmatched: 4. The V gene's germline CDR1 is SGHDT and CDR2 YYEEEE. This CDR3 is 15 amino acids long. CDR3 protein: CASSLGTVSGNTIYF. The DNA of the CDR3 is TGTGCCAGCAGCCTGGGGACAGTCTCTGGAAACACCATATATTTT.

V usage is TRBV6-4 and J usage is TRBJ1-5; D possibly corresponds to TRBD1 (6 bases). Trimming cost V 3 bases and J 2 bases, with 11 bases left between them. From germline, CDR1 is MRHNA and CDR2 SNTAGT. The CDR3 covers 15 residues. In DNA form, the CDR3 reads TGTGCCAGCAGTGAAGGGTCAGGGGGCAATCAGCCCCAGCATTTT. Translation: CASSEGSGGNQPQHF.

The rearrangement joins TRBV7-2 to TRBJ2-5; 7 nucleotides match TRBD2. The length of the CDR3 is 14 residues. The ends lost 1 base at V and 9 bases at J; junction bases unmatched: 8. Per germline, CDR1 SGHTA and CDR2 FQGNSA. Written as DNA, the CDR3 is TGTGCCAGCAGCTTAGGGGGGGGAGAGCGGCCCCAGTACTTC. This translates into CASSLGGGERPQYF.

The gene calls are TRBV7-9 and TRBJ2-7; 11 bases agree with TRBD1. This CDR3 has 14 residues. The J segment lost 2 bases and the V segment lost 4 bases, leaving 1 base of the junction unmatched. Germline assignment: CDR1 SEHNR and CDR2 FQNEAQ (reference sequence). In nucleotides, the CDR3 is TGTGCCAGCAGCTCGGGACAGGGGGCCTACGAGCAGTACTTC. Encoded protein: CASSSGQGAYEQYF.

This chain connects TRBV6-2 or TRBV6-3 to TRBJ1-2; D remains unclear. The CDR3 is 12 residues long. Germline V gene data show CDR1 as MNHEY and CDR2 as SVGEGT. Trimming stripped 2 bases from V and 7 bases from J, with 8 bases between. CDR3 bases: TGTGCCAGCAGTTACGGTATCGGTGGCTACACCTTC. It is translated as CASSYGIGGYTF.

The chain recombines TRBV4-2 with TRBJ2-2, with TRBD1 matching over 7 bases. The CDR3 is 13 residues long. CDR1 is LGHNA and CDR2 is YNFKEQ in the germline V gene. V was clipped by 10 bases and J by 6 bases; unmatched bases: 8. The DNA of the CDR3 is TGTGCCACCACGGGGACAGAGGCCGGGGAGCTGTTTTTT. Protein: CATTGTEAGELFF.

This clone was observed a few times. Here the CDR3 reads CASSLEGQGFGNEQFF. The CDR3 nucleotides read TGTGCCAGCAGTTTAGAGGGACAGGGGTTCGGAAATGAGCAGTTCTTC. The chain has TRBV28 and TRBJ2-1, with 10 bases identical to TRBD1. The V gene's germline CDR1 is MDHEN and CDR2 SYDVKM. Trimming at V came to 2 bases and at J to 7 bases, leaving 8 bases not matched to a gene. CDR3 length equals 16 residues.